These 23 T cell receptor beta chains were all obtained from the same sample, sequenced in a study of vaccination and CD4 T cells after COVID-19. Stated treatment: approximately 9-day PBMC culture with coronavirus spike peptide pools or control peptides (ViraFEST assay). With the Oncomine TCR Beta short-read assay, DNA from cultured CD4+ T cells was sequenced. Using its own MiXCR run on the PCR reads, TCRdb lists one record per CDR3 protein. The sample carries 8,000 to 10,000 distinct CDR3 sequences, roughly 65% recorded once. No antigens are known for them. Sequences were derived from CD4+ T cells from blood, cultured in vitro, sampled before SARS-CoV-2 vaccination. All receptors derive from a human donor who had recovered from COVID-19.

The V call is TRBV15, the J call TRBJ1-2, with D maybe TRBD1 (6 bases). V was shortened by 3 bases and J by 4 bases, with 6 bases between the two germline ends. CDR3 size: 12 residues. Germline loops: CDR1 LNHNV, CDR2 YYDKDF (reference sequence). The CDR3 is CATSRDSYGYTF. CDR3 bases: TGTGCCACCAGCAGGGACAGCTATGGCTACACCTTC.

This rearrangement joins TRBV28 to TRBJ2-3; tentative D call: TRBD2 (5 bases). V was cut by 6 bases and J by 4 bases, with 14 bases left in between. Germline V gives CDR1 MDHEN, CDR2 SYDVKM. This CDR3 comprises 14 residues. DNA for the CDR3: TGTGCCAGCAGCCCTAACACTAGTCCAGATACGCAGTATTTT. Translated: CASSPNTSPDTQYF.

This chain connects TRBV20-1 to TRBJ2-2, with a possible D match to TRBD2 (6 bases). CDR1 is DFQATT, CDR2 SNEGSKA, per germline (reference sequence). The V end lost 1 base, the J end lost 4 bases, and 13 bases lay between the germline ends. The CDR3 sequence is 15 residues long. CDR3 protein: CSARVLGRSTGELFF. The CDR3 bases are TGCAGTGCTAGAGTCCTAGGGAGGAGCACCGGGGAGCTGTTTTTT.

The rearrangement links TRBV30 to TRBJ2-5; D could derive from TRBD1 or TRBD2 (5 bases each). Looked up from germline, CDR1 is GTSNPN and CDR2 is SVGIG (reference sequence). The CDR3 is 15 residues long. V lost 4 bases, J lost 0 bases, and 15 bases lay in between. The CDR3 region has the DNA TGTGCCTGGACATACTTACCGGGACACCAAGAGACCCAGTACTTC. Translation gives CAWTYLPGHQETQYF.

This sequence joins TRBV6-1 and TRBJ1-2; tentatively, D is TRBD1 (5 bases). The CDR3 is 14 residues long. Germline V lookup: CDR1 MNHNS, CDR2 SASEGT. Trimming took off 3 bases at V and 1 base at J, with 9 bases between the two ends. Written as DNA, the CDR3 is TGTGCCAGCAGTGAGGGCAGGGTTAACTATGGCTACACCTTC. It yields the protein CASSEGRVNYGYTF.

The V gene is TRBV2, the J gene TRBJ2-1; unclear D gene. V lost 10 bases to trimming and J lost 3 bases, with 7 bases between them. Germline lookup yields CDR1 SNHLY and CDR2 FYNNEI. The CDR3 length is 11 residues. Here the CDR3 DNA reads TGTGCCACAGGATTCTACAATGAGCAGTTCTTC. The encoded protein is CATGFYNEQFF.

This clonotype was found once. The chain has TRBV2 and TRBJ2-5; TRBD1 matches 8 bases. Germline lookup yields CDR1 SNHLY and CDR2 FYNNEI. The CDR3 has 15 amino acids. With V trimmed by 4 bases and J by 4 bases, 8 bases remained unmatched. The CDR3 bases are TGTGCCAGCAGTGTGGACAGGGCGGTTTCAGAGACCCAGTACTTC. It codes for CASSVDRAVSETQYF.

The J gene is TRBJ2-5, the V gene TRBV20-1; D is uncertain. V was cut by 6 bases and J by 11 bases, with 19 bases left in between. Germline V gene data show CDR1 as DFQATT and CDR2 as SNEGSKA (reference sequence). The CDR3 length is 12 residues. The CDR3 region is CSATPPTLSQYF. The DNA for the CDR3 is TGCAGTGCCACCCCCCCTACTTTGTCACAGTACTTC.

The CDR3 here is CAWSKAGRQNTEAFF. The CDR3 DNA reads as TGTGCCTGGAGTAAAGCGGGACGGCAAAACACTGAAGCTTTCTTT. The chain uses TRBV30 and TRBJ1-1; TRBD1 might be the D (5 bases). CDR3 length: 15 amino acids. Trimming took off 2 bases at V and 2 bases at J, with 15 bases between the two ends. Germline CDR1 and CDR2: GTSNPN and SVGIG (reference sequence).

The chain has TRBV27 and TRBJ2-7, with D perhaps TRBD2 (5 bases). From germline, CDR1 is MNHEY and CDR2 SMNVEV (reference sequence). This CDR3 comprises 18 residues. Trimming took 6 bases from V and 6 from J, leaving 30 bases between them. This CDR3 is CASRRPGLEGDGFPEQYF. Here the CDR3 DNA reads TGTGCCAGCAGGCGCCCCGGGCTAGAGGGAGATGGTTTCCCCGAGCAGTACTTC.

CDR3 residues: CSARGALTTYEQYF. CDR3 bases: TGCAGTGCTAGAGGAGCATTAACAACCTACGAGCAGTACTTC. The rearrangement uses TRBV20-1 and TRBJ2-7; D gene uncertain. Per germline, CDR1 DFQATT and CDR2 SNEGSKA (reference sequence). V shed 1 base and J shed 2 bases, with 12 bases lying between them. CDR3 length: 14 amino acids.

This chain links TRBV6-1 with TRBJ2-7; TRBD1 aligns across 10 bases. This CDR3 has 16 amino acids. J lost 3 bases, V lost 6 bases, and 11 bases had no gene match. CDR1 is MNHNS and CDR2 is SASEGT in the germline V gene. Here the CDR3 reads CASSPGLRDRGYEQYF. DNA of the CDR3: TGTGCCAGCAGCCCAGGCCTCCGGGACAGGGGCTACGAGCAGTACTTC.

V is TRBV20-1 and J is TRBJ2-7; 8 bases line up with TRBD2. This CDR3 is built from 13 residues. V gave up 3 bases and J gave up 1 base; unmatched junction bases: 2. Germline loops: CDR1 DFQATT, CDR2 SNEGSKA (reference sequence). The CDR3 protein is CSASSGGSYEQYF. DNA for the CDR3: TGCAGTGCTAGTTCGGGAGGGTCCTACGAGCAGTACTTC.

This chain joins TRBV6-5 and TRBJ2-5; the match to TRBD1 covers 11 bases. Looked up from germline, CDR1 is MNHEY and CDR2 is SVGAGI. The CDR3 has 15 amino acids. The ends lost 3 bases at V and 4 bases at J; junction bases unmatched: 4. In DNA, the CDR3 is TGTGCCAGCAGTTATTTTGGACAGGGGGCAGAGACCCAGTACTTC. It translates to CASSYFGQGAETQYF.

The rearrangement uses TRBV3-1 and TRBJ2-7; D gene ambiguous. Trimming removed 0 bases from V and 3 bases from J, with 9 bases in between. The CDR3 length is 14 residues. Per germline, CDR1 LGHDT and CDR2 YNNKEL (reference sequence). CDR3 protein: CASSQEGQDYEQYF. The CDR3 DNA is TGTGCCAGCAGCCAAGAAGGGCAGGACTACGAGCAGTACTTC.

This clonotype was counted a few times. The rearrangement joins TRBV28 to TRBJ2-7; the match to TRBD2 covers 7 bases. Germline CDR1 and CDR2: MDHEN and SYDVKM. V shed 7 bases, J shed 3 bases, and the junction held 6 bases outside the gene matches. The CDR3 has 13 residues. Here the CDR3 DNA reads TGTGCCAGCACCCTGGGGGGGGGCTACGAGCAGTACTTC. Translating it yields CASTLGGGYEQYF.

This clonotype was counted a single time. The chain uses TRBV7-9 and TRBJ1-5; weak D call: TRBD1 (5 bases). V was pared by 0 bases and J by 6 bases, with 12 bases between. The CDR3 is made up of 15 amino acids. Germline V gives CDR1 SEHNR, CDR2 FQNEAQ (reference sequence). CDR3 bases: TGTGCCAGCAGCTTAGCGCAGGGCTTAGGTCAGCCCCAGCATTTT. It yields the protein CASSLAQGLGQPQHF.

This clonotype was observed a few times. The J gene is TRBJ1-5, the V gene TRBV7-2; 7 positions match TRBD1. The length of the CDR3 is 16 residues. Trimming cost V 2 bases and J 0 bases; bases outside gene matches: 4. Germline V gene data show CDR1 as SGHTA and CDR2 as FQGNSA. In DNA form, the CDR3 reads TGTGCCAGCAGCTTATACAGGGGACTTAGCAATCAGCCCCAGCATTTT. As protein: CASSLYRGLSNQPQHF. The whole variable domain, filled in from reference TRBV7-2 and TRBJ1-5, reads GAGVSQSPSNKVTEKGKDVELRCDPISGHTALYWYRQSLGQGLEFLIYFQGNSAPDKSGLPSDRFSAERTGGSVSTLTIQRTQQEDSAVYLCASSLYRGLSNQPQHFGDGTRLSIL.

The chain uses TRBV7-2 and TRBJ2-3; unclear D gene. The CDR3 loop spans 14 amino acids. Germline CDR1 and CDR2: SGHTA and FQGNSA. Trimming left V 1 base short and J 0 bases short, with 5 bases between. CDR3 nucleotide sequence: TGTGCCAGCAGCTTAGGTATGAGCACAGATACGCAGTATTTT. This gives the protein CASSLGMSTDTQYF.

The rearrangement uses TRBV19 and TRBJ2-2; no reliable D call. Between the trimmed V and J ends, which lost 5 bases and 5 bases, there was a span of 15 bases. The CDR3 has 15 amino acids. Germline-derived CDR1 and CDR2 are LNHDA and SQIVND (reference sequence). In DNA, the CDR3 is TGTGCCAGTAGTCACGCAGCGATAACGACCGGGGAGCTGTTTTTT. Translated: CASSHAAITTGELFF. The variable domain in full, completed from reference TRBV19 and TRBJ2-2, reads DGGITQSPKYLFRKEGQNVTLSCEQNLNHDAMYWYRQDPGQGLRLIYYSQIVNDFQKGDIAEGYSVSREKKESFPLTVTSAQKNPTAFYLCASSHAAITTGELFFGEGSRLTVL.

This clonotype was detected a few times. The CDR3 coding sequence is TGTGCCAGCAGTACAGCCGAGTCCCAGTACTTC. It encodes CASSTAESQYF. The rearrangement links TRBV6-1 to TRBJ2-5; no clear D. Germline CDR1 MNHNS, CDR2 SASEGT. The CDR3 runs 11 residues. V lost 5 bases, J lost 9 bases, and 10 bases lay in between.

The chain recombines TRBV7-8 with TRBJ2-3; no clear D gene. This CDR3 spans 12 amino acids. The V end was cut by 5 bases, the J end by 2 bases, with 5 bases between. The germline CDR1 and CDR2 sequences are SGHVS and FQNEAQ. CDR3 nucleotide sequence: TGTGCCAGCAGCCTGCACACAGATACGCAGTATTTT. Amino acids: CASSLHTDTQYF.

This clonotype occurred once. This sequence joins TRBV21-1 and TRBJ1-1; the table assigns TRBD1, which was not confirmed against the DNA. TRBV21-1 is a known pseudogene. The CDR3 length is 15 residues. The CDR3 spells CASSKAPPGYTEAFF. As DNA, the CDR3 is TGTGCCAGCAGCAAAGCTCCCCCCGGATACACTGAAGCTTTCTTT.